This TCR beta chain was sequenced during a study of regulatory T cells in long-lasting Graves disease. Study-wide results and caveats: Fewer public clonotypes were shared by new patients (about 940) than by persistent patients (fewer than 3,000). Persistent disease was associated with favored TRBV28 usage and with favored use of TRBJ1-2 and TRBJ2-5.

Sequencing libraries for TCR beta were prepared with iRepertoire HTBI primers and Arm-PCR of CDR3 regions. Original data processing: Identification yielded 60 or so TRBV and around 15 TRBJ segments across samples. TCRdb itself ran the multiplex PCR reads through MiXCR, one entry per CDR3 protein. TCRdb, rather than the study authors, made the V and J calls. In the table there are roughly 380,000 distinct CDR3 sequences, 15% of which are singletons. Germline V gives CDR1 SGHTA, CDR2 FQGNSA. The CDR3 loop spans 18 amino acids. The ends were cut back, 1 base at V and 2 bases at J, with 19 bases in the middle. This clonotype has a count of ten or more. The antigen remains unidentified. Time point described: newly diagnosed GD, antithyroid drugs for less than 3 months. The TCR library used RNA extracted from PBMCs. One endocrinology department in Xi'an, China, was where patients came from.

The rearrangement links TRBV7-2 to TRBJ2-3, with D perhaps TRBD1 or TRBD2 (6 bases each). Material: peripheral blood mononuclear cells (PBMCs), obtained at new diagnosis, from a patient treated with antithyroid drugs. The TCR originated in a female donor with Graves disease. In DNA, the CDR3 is TGTGCCAGCAGCTTAGTTGTACGGGGGCCTCATTACACAGATACGCAGTATTTT. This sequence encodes CASSLVVRGPHYTDTQYF.